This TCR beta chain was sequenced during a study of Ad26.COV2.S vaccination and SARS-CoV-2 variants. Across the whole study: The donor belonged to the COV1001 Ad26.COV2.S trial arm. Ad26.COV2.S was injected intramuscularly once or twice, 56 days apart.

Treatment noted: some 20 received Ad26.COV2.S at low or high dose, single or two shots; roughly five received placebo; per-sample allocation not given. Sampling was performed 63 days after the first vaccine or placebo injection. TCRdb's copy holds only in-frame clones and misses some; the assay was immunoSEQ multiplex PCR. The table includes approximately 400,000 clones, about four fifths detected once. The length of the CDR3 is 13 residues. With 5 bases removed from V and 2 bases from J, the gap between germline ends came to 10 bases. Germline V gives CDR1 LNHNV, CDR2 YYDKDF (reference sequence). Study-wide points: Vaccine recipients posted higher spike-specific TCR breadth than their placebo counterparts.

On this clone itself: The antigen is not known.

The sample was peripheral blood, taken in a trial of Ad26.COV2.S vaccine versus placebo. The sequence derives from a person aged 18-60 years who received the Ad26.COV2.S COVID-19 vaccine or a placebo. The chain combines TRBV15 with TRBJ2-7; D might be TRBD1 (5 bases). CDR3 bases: TGTGCCACCAGCGTGCGACAGCCCTACGAGCAGTACTTC. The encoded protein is CATSVRQPYEQYF. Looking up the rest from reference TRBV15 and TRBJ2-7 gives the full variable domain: DAMVIQNPRYQVTQFGKPVTLSCSQTLNHNVMYWYQQKSSQAPKLLFHYYDKDFNNEADTPDNFQSRRPNTSFCFLDIRSPGLGDTAMYLCATSVRQPYEQYFGPGTRLTVT.